The 30 T cell receptor beta chains below come from one sample, sequenced in a study of shared clonotypes between healthy human individuals. Produced via immunoSEQ multiplex PCR; TCRdb's table is partial and in-frame only. The sample holds 900,000 to 1,200,000 clones, roughly 74% seen once. Sequenced sample: memory CD4+ T cells from PBMCs. Stated subset: CD45RA-negative fraction. The receptors were sampled from a young man in good health. Some clones in this sample may be carry-over from other donors' samples.

J is TRBJ1-1 and V is TRBV28; D is unclear. Trimming removed 1 base from V and 4 bases from J, with 16 bases in between. The CDR3 is 16 amino acids. Germline CDR1 is MDHEN and CDR2 is SYDVKM. The CDR3 loop is CASSLFQYGVGTEAFF. CDR3 nucleotide sequence: TGTGCCAGCAGTTTATTTCAGTATGGGGTGGGCACTGAAGCTTTCTTT.

As for this clone: A much larger clone differs from this one at a single base, so this may be a read error. The V gene is TRBV11-2, the J gene TRBJ1-1, with a weak D call TRBD1 (6 bases). From germline, CDR1 is SGHAT and CDR2 FQNNGV. Trimming cost V 4 bases and J 5 bases, with 8 bases left between them. This CDR3 has 12 amino acids. The CDR3 protein is CASSSRGTEAFF. The DNA of the CDR3 is TGTGCCAGCAGCTCCAGGGGTACTGAAGCTTTCTTT.

The chain has TRBV28 and TRBJ1-2, with 8 bases lining up with TRBD1. Per the germline V gene, CDR1 is MDHEN and CDR2 is SYDVKM. There are 15 residues in the CDR3. V was clipped by 3 bases and J by 7 bases; unmatched bases: 10. CDR3 sequence reads: CASSFQGAGEVGYTF. As DNA, the CDR3 is TGTGCCAGCAGTTTTCAGGGGGCGGGAGAGGTTGGCTACACCTTC.

In its sample, this clone was seen once. This rearrangement joins TRBV28 to TRBJ1-5, with D tentatively TRBD1 (5 bases). CDR1 MDHEN and CDR2 SYDVKM come from the germline V gene. The V end lost 4 bases, the J end lost 4 bases, and 11 bases lay between the germline ends. CDR3 length: 14 amino acids. CDR3 in DNA: TGTGCCAGCAGTTCCCCCGAGGGGAATCAGCCCCAGCATTTT. It codes for CASSSPEGNQPQHF.

The chain uses TRBV4-2 and TRBJ2-3, with 12 bases that match TRBD2. The germline V gene has CDR1 LGHNA and CDR2 YNFKEQ. The CDR3 extends over 20 amino acids. Germline trimming cut 1 base from V and 1 base from J; bases unmatched to any gene: 12. DNA of the CDR3: TGTGCCAGCAGCCAAGCCCCGACTAGCGGGAGTTGGGGAGGCACAGATACGCAGTATTTT. It translates to CASSQAPTSGSWGGTDTQYF.

DNA for the CDR3: TGTGCCAGCAGCTTAGCGACAGGGCCTAGTTCCCCCTACGAGCAGTACTTC. This gives the protein CASSLATGPSSPYEQYF. This chain connects TRBV7-8 to TRBJ2-7; 7 bases line up with TRBD1. CDR1 SGHVS and CDR2 FQNEAQ come from the germline V gene. Trimming removed 0 bases from V and 2 bases from J; junction bases left unmatched: 10. This CDR3 has 17 residues.

The V call is TRBV10-1, the J call TRBJ2-5, with D perhaps matching TRBD1 or TRBD2 (6 bases each). CDR1 and CDR2 (germline): WNHNN, SYGVQD (reference sequence). The CDR3 runs to 13 residues. Trimming shortened V by 4 bases and J by 4 bases, and 10 bases separated the two germline ends. The CDR3 region has the DNA TGCGCCAGCAGTGGGGGGGCCGCAGAGACCCAGTACTTC. Translation: CASSGGAAETQYF.

The V gene is TRBV7-3, the J gene TRBJ2-1, with D possibly being TRBD2 (7 bases). V was clipped by 5 bases and J by 8 bases, with 19 bases between them. This CDR3 region has 15 residues. Germline CDR1 reads SGHTA; CDR2 reads FQGTGA. In DNA form, the CDR3 reads TGTGCCAGCAGCCTCGGGGGGCTACCGGAGGATGAGCAGTTCTTC. Amino acid sequence: CASSLGGLPEDEQFF.

This chain uses TRBV28 with TRBJ2-1; 9 positions match TRBD2. CDR1 is MDHEN, CDR2 SYDVKM, per germline. J was trimmed by 0 bases and V by 6 bases; bases with no gene match: 3. The CDR3 has 15 residues. In DNA form, the CDR3 reads TGTGCCAGCAGAGATAGCGGGAGCTCCTACAATGAGCAGTTCTTC. Translation gives CASRDSGSSYNEQFF.

This clone appeared a single time. V is TRBV7-2 and J is TRBJ1-2; 7 nucleotides align to TRBD1. The CDR3 length is 15 residues. Germline V lookup: CDR1 SGHTA, CDR2 FQGNSA. V dropped 3 bases and J dropped 0; count of bases not matched to a gene: 4. Here the CDR3 reads CASSFFDRANYGYTF. The CDR3 DNA follows: TGTGCCAGCAGCTTCTTCGACAGGGCTAACTATGGCTACACCTTC. Supplemented by reference TRBV7-2 and TRBJ1-2, the full variable domain reads GAGVSQSPSNKVTEKGKDVELRCDPISGHTALYWYRQSLGQGLEFLIYFQGNSAPDKSGLPSDRFSAERTGGSVSTLTIQRTQQEDSAVYLCASSFFDRANYGYTFGSGTRLTVV.

V is TRBV27 and J is TRBJ2-7; possible D gene TRBD1, 5 bases. Per the germline V gene, CDR1 is MNHEY and CDR2 is SMNVEV (reference sequence). The CDR3 is 14 amino acids. V shed 4 bases and J shed 3 bases, with 13 bases lying between them. The CDR3 nucleotides are TGTGCCAGCAGTTCCAGGGTTCATCTCTACGAGCAGTACTTC. This codes for CASSSRVHLYEQYF.

V usage is TRBV19 and J usage is TRBJ2-7, with 8 nucleotides matching TRBD1. The ends lost 6 bases at V and 3 bases at J; junction bases unmatched: 10. Germline V CDR1 and CDR2: LNHDA, SQIVND (reference sequence). CDR3 size: 15 residues. The CDR3 bases are TGTGCCAGTAGCCCGACAGGGGTCAGGAACTACGAGCAGTACTTC. This translates into CASSPTGVRNYEQYF.

The chain employs TRBV28 and TRBJ2-1, with a weak D call TRBD2 (6 bases). The CDR3 runs to 13 residues. V lost 7 bases and J 4 bases, leaving 11 bases between the germline ends. CDR1 and CDR2 from the germline V gene are MDHEN and SYDVKM. CDR3 loop: CASITGVYNEQFF. In DNA form, the CDR3 reads TGTGCCAGCATCACGGGGGTGTACAATGAGCAGTTCTTC.

The gene calls are TRBV28 and TRBJ1-1; D is unresolved. The CDR3 sequence is 13 residues long. Trimming left V 8 bases short and J 9 bases short, with 19 bases between. Germline V gene lookup returns CDR1 MDHEN and CDR2 SYDVKM. CDR3 coding DNA: TGTGCCAGCTCCACGCGACCGGAGCGACAAGCTTTCTTT. The encoded protein is CASSTRPERQAFF.

The chain carries TRBV7-6 and TRBJ2-3, with 8 bases identical to TRBD1. The CDR3 runs 18 residues. The V segment lost 1 base and the J segment 0 bases; nucleotides outside the gene matches: 9. Germline values: CDR1 SGHVS, CDR2 FNYEAQ. CDR3 in amino acids: CASSLVSRQGTSTDTQYF. DNA for the CDR3: TGTGCCAGCAGCTTAGTAAGTCGACAGGGGACTAGCACAGATACGCAGTATTTT.

The sample holds one count of this clone. The gene calls are TRBV30 and TRBJ1-1; a weak D match, TRBD1 (5 bases). Deletions cut 3 bases from V and 6 bases from J, with 14 bases between. CDR3 length equals 13 residues. The germline V gene encodes CDR1 GTSNPN and CDR2 SVGIG (reference sequence). For the CDR3, the DNA is TGTGCCTGGAGAGTCCAGGGCGCCGCTGAAGCTTTCTTT. Residues: CAWRVQGAAEAFF.

A few counts support this clone. The chain combines TRBV28 with TRBJ2-4, with D possibly TRBD2 on 5 matching bases. Germline lookup yields CDR1 MDHEN and CDR2 SYDVKM. Between the trimmed V and J ends, which lost 8 bases and 1 base, there was a span of 9 bases. This CDR3 is 13 amino acids long. The CDR3 spells CASGSWAKNIQYF. The CDR3 DNA reads TGTGCCAGCGGGAGCTGGGCCAAAAACATTCAGTACTTC. Full variable domain (remainder filled in from reference TRBV28 and TRBJ2-4): DVKVTQSSRYLVKRTGEKVFLECVQDMDHENMFWYRQDPGLGLRLIYFSYDVKMKEKGDIPEGYSVSREKKERFSLILESASTNQTSMYLCASGSWAKNIQYFGAGTRLSVL.

Turning to this clone: The sample contains more than one DNA sequence encoding this CDR3. The V gene is TRBV9, the J gene TRBJ2-1; D call uncertain. Germline CDR1 reads SGDLS; CDR2 reads YYNGEE. Trimming pared 0 bases from V and 3 bases from J, leaving 7 bases between. CDR3 size: 14 residues. The DNA of the CDR3 is TGTGCCAGCAGCGTAGCGGGCCACTACAATGAGCAGTTCTTC. It is translated as CASSVAGHYNEQFF.

The chain carries TRBV7-7 and TRBJ2-1; D is perhaps TRBD2 (6 bases). Germline lookup yields CDR1 SSHAT and CDR2 FNYEAQ (reference sequence). This CDR3 contains 14 residues. V lost 3 bases to trimming and J lost 10 bases, with 16 bases between them. The CDR3 protein is CASSFGTSSAEQFF. CDR3 nucleotide sequence: TGTGCCAGCAGCTTCGGAACATCTAGCGCGGAGCAGTTCTTC.

The chain recombines TRBV5-1 with TRBJ1-1, with 7 bases identical to TRBD1. The CDR3 is 15 residues long. Losses at the gene ends were 3 bases for V and 5 bases for J; bases not matched to a gene: 10. The V gene's germline CDR1 is SGHRS and CDR2 YFSETQ. The CDR3 region is CASSSTPGQITEAFF. Written as DNA, the CDR3 is TGCGCCAGCAGCTCGACACCGGGACAGATAACTGAAGCTTTCTTT.

Details on this clone: The same CDR3 is also encoded by other DNA sequences in this sample. This chain uses TRBV5-1 with TRBJ2-6; D uncertain. The germline V gene has CDR1 SGHRS and CDR2 YFSETQ. The V gene lost 4 bases and the J gene lost 0 bases, with 5 bases spanning the gap. This CDR3 has 14 residues. The CDR3 is CASSPSSGANVLTF. In DNA, the CDR3 is TGCGCCAGCAGCCCTAGCTCTGGGGCCAACGTCCTGACTTTC.

The rearrangement uses TRBV28 and TRBJ2-7, with 9 bases matching TRBD1. V lost 6 bases and J lost 0; bases outside the gene matches: 3. Germline assignment: CDR1 MDHEN and CDR2 SYDVKM. The CDR3 contains 14 residues. The CDR3 DNA reads as TGTGCCAGCAGGGGACAGGGTAACTCCTACGAGCAGTACTTC. Encoded protein: CASRGQGNSYEQYF.

This sequence joins TRBV5-1 and TRBJ2-2; D is undetermined. The germline V gene encodes CDR1 SGHRS and CDR2 YFSETQ. The CDR3 is made up of 13 amino acids. CDR3 bases: TGCGCGAGCCGGTATGGGCCTTCCGGGGAGCTGTTTTTT. Protein sequence: CASRYGPSGELFF.

This chain links TRBV14 with TRBJ2-5, with 13 positions matching TRBD2. V was pared by 4 bases and J by 5 bases, with 7 bases of the junction left unmatched. Germline lookup yields CDR1 SGHDN and CDR2 FVKESK. The CDR3 contains 16 residues. CDR3 bases: TGTGCCAGCAGCCCGCGGGGACTAGCGGGATGGGAGACCCAGTACTTC. This codes for CASSPRGLAGWETQYF.

About this clone itself: Other nucleotide sequences in the sample specify the same CDR3. The rearrangement joins TRBV2 to TRBJ2-3, with 10 nucleotides matching TRBD1. The ends lost 5 bases at V and 6 bases at J; junction bases unmatched: 2. This CDR3 contains 13 residues. CDR1 is SNHLY, CDR2 FYNNEI, per germline. The CDR3 sequence: CASSRQGADTQYF. The CDR3 bases are TGTGCCAGCAGTAGACAGGGGGCTGATACGCAGTATTTT.

The rearrangement links TRBV7-2 to TRBJ2-7, with unresolved D. Germline CDR1 reads SGHTA; CDR2 reads FQGNSA. CDR3 size: 12 residues. The V gene lost 5 bases and the J gene lost 6 bases, with 11 bases spanning the gap. CDR3 sequence: CASSPPLGEQYF. The CDR3 coding sequence is TGTGCCAGCAGCCCTCCTCTTGGCGAGCAGTACTTC.

In its sample, this clone was seen a few times. The rearrangement links TRBV11-2 to TRBJ1-4; D unresolved. V lost 3 bases and J 0 bases, leaving 5 bases between the germline ends. The germline CDR1 and CDR2 sequences are SGHAT and FQNNGV. This CDR3 region has 14 residues. Written as DNA, the CDR3 is TGTGCCAGCAGCTTTAGCGCAACTAATGAAAAACTGTTTTTT. It specifies CASSFSATNEKLFF.

The chain links TRBV11-1 to TRBJ2-5, with TRBD2 as a possible D gene (6 bases). CDR3 length: 15 amino acids. Germline V gene lookup returns CDR1 SGHAT and CDR2 FQDESV (reference sequence). V was trimmed by 3 bases and J by 3 bases, leaving 14 bases between them. CDR3 bases: TGTGCCAGCAGCTTTTTAGCGGCGGCGGAAGAGACCCAGTACTTC. Translated: CASSFLAAAEETQYF.

Only one count was recorded for this clone. The gene calls are TRBV18 and TRBJ2-2; no definite D call. This CDR3 contains 16 residues. The germline V and J ends were trimmed by 6 bases and 4 bases, with 18 bases remaining between them. CDR1 KGHSH and CDR2 LQKENI come from the germline V gene. This CDR3 reads CASSPRRGPTTGELFF. CDR3 nucleotides: TGTGCCAGCTCCCCGCGTAGAGGACCAACCACCGGGGAGCTGTTTTTT.

This chain's CDR3 is CAWWDLSSYNEQFF. CDR3 coding DNA: TGTGCCTGGTGGGACTTGAGCTCCTACAATGAGCAGTTCTTC. The chain carries TRBV30 and TRBJ2-1, with D perhaps TRBD2 (6 bases). This CDR3 is built from 14 residues. V was pared by 5 bases and J by 0 bases, with 11 bases between. Germline assignment: CDR1 GTSNPN and CDR2 SVGIG (reference sequence).